A selection of T cell receptor beta chains follows, all from one sample in a study of blood T cell repertoires in COVID-19. The data were produced by immunoSEQ multiplex PCR, yet TCRdb's version contains in-frame clones alone and is incomplete. The repertoire holds some 530,000 clones, 80% to 90% seen once, with approximately 2.9% in the top ten. Source material: peripheral blood. These receptors were obtained from a human donor in a cohort sampled during active COVID-19. Each CDR3 is given with its conserved first and last residue. D genes are given only for firm matches. Only part of the rows carry a size: once, few, many, or a class if the clone is expanded.

d_gene: -; v_gene: TRBV18; abundance: -; j_gene: TRBJ2-6; CDR3aa: CASSPQGVRSGANVLTF; CDR3nt: TGTGCCAGCTCACCACAAGGGGTCCGCTCTGGGGCCAACGTCCTGACTTTC
d_gene: TRBD2; v_gene: TRBV5-1; abundance: few; j_gene: TRBJ2-7; CDR3aa: CASSFRGLAGGESYEQYF; CDR3nt: TGCGCCAGCAGCTTTAGGGGACTAGCGGGAGGGGAGTCCTACGAGCAGTACTTC
d_gene: -; v_gene: TRBV30; abundance: few; j_gene: TRBJ1-1; CDR3aa: CGPLPGAEAFF; CDR3nt: TGTGGTCCGTTACCAGGGGCTGAAGCTTTCTTT
d_gene: -; v_gene: TRBV2; abundance: -; j_gene: TRBJ2-5; CDR3aa: CASSVVGGGLQETQYF; CDR3nt: TGTGCCAGCAGTGTTGTAGGGGGAGGGTTACAAGAGACCCAGTACTTC
d_gene: -; v_gene: TRBV6-5; abundance: -; j_gene: TRBJ1-2; CDR3aa: CASSYQGLNGYTF; CDR3nt: TGTGCCAGCAGTTATCAGGGATTAAATGGCTACACCTTC
d_gene: -; v_gene: TRBV19; abundance: -; j_gene: TRBJ2-3; CDR3aa: CASSGPSGFTDTQYF; CDR3nt: TGTGCCAGTAGTGGCCCGAGCGGATTCACAGATACGCAGTATTTT
d_gene: -; v_gene: TRBV7-3; abundance: -; j_gene: TRBJ1-4; CDR3aa: CASSRGGSGNEKLFF; CDR3nt: TGTGCCAGCAGCCGGGGGGGCAGCGGTAATGAAAAACTGTTTTTT
d_gene: TRBD1; v_gene: TRBV7-3; abundance: -; j_gene: TRBJ2-5; CDR3aa: CASSYRGQETQYF; CDR3nt: TGTGCCAGCAGTTACAGGGGGCAGGAGACCCAGTACTTC
d_gene: -; v_gene: TRBV5-1; abundance: -; j_gene: TRBJ1-3; CDR3aa: CASPFSGNTIYF; CDR3nt: TGCGCCAGCCCCTTCTCTGGAAACACCATATATTTT
d_gene: TRBD2; v_gene: TRBV4-2; abundance: -; j_gene: TRBJ2-7; CDR3aa: CASSQDLGLAGGDNEQYF; CDR3nt: TGTGCCAGCAGCCAAGACCTAGGACTAGCGGGAGGTGATAACGAGCAGTACTTC
d_gene: TRBD1; v_gene: TRBV5-3; abundance: once; j_gene: TRBJ1-1; CDR3aa: CARSLAGQGGTEAFF; CDR3nt: TGTGCCAGAAGCTTGGCGGGACAGGGGGGGACTGAAGCTTTCTTT